This TCR beta chain was profiled in a study of T cells after yellow fever vaccination. One entry per CDR3 protein, called by TCRdb with MiXCR from the 5' RACE reads. The sample includes about 130,000 distinct CDR3 sequences, approximately 9% of them seen just once. This clonotype occurred many times. This CDR3 has 16 residues. Germline V gene lookup returns CDR1 MNHNS and CDR2 SASEGT. Trimming cost V 2 bases and J 0 bases, with 13 bases left between them. The sequences come from CD8+ T cells sorted from PBMCs, collected on the day of the yellow fever booster vaccination. The chain has TRBV6-1 and TRBJ1-2, with TRBD1 as a possible D gene (5 bases). This clonotype was sampled from a young man who received the YFV17D yellow fever vaccine. The DNA for the CDR3 is TGTGCCAGCAGTGAATGGAGGGGCATCTCTAACTATGGCTACACCTTC. This encodes CASSEWRGISNYGYTF.